The sequence of this TCR beta chain was determined in a study of long-term antiretroviral therapy in people with HIV. About this clone itself: Its antigen remains unknown.

Samples were assayed with immunoSEQ v3.0 at survey level. The method was immunoSEQ multiplex PCR; TCRdb's version includes in-frame clones alone and lacks a portion of them. The repertoire holds about 39,000 clones, with approximately 89% as singletons. Notes on the study in general: Clones expanded before ART dominated the repertoire at all time points. Repertoires looked antigen-experienced, with only a slight naive shift after ART. An increase in diversity followed ART, yet levels stayed below transplant donor controls.

Specimens held roughly 0.9-11 million cryopreserved PBMC prior to DNA extraction. Looked up from germline, CDR1 is SGDLS and CDR2 is YYNGEE. CDR3 size: 17 residues. V trimming: 4 bases; J trimming: 0 bases; junction bases outside the gene matches: 7. This receptor was obtained from a woman in her 50s with HIV. This rearrangement joins TRBV9 to TRBJ2-7; TRBD2 matches 13 bases. The sample here was unsorted PBMCs, taken 3.1 years after starting antiretroviral therapy. Written as DNA, the CDR3 is TGTGCCAGCAGCCATATGGGACTAGCGGGGAGCTCCTACGAGCAGTACTTC. Amino acid sequence: CASSHMGLAGSSYEQYF.